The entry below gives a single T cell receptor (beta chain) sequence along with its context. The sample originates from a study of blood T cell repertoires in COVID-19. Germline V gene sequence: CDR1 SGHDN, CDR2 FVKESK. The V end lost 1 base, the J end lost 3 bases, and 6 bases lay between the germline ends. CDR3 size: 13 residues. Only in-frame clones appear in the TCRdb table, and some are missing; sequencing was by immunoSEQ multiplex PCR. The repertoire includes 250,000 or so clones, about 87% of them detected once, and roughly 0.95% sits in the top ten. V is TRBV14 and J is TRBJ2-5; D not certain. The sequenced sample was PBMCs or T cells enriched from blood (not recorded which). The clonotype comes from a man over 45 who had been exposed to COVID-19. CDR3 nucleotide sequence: TGTGCCAGCAGCCAAGTCCCGGAAGAGACCCAGTACTTC. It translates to CASSQVPEETQYF. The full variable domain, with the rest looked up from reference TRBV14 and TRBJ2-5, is EAGVTQFPSHSVIEKGQTVTLRCDPISGHDNLYWYRRVMGKEIKFLLHFVKESKQDESGMPNNRFLAERTGGTYSTLKVQPAELEDSGVYFCASSQVPEETQYFGPGTRLLVL.